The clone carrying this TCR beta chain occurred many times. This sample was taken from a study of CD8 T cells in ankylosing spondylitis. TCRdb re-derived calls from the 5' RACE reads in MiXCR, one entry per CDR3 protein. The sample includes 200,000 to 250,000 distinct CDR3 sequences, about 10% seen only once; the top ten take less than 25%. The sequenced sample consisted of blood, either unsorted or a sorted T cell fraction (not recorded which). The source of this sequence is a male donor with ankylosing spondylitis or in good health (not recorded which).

CDR3 region: CASSSDQPGETQYF. The CDR3 DNA sequence: TGCGCCAGCAGCTCTGATCAGCCTGGAGAGACCCAGTACTTC. The J gene is TRBJ2-5, the V gene TRBV5-1; D not resolved. The germline V gene encodes CDR1 SGHRS and CDR2 YFSETQ. The CDR3 runs to 14 residues. V was clipped by 3 bases and J by 4 bases, with 13 bases between them.